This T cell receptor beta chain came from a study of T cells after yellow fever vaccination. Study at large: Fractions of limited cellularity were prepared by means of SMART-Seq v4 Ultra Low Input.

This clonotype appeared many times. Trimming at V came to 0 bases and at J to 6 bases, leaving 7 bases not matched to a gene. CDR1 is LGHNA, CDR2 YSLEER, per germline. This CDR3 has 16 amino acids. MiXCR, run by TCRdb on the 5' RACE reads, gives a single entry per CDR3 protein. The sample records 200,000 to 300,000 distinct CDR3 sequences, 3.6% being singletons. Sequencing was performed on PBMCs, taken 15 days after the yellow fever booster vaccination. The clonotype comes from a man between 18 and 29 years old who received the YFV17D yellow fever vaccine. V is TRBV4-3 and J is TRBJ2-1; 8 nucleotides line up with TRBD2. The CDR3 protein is CASSQEIGLAGNEQFF. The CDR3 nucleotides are TGCGCCAGCAGCCAAGAAATTGGGCTAGCGGGCAATGAGCAGTTCTTC.